Presented here are 21 T cell receptor beta chains from one specimen sequenced in a study of cytomegalovirus exposure and HLA in healthy donors. Amplification used 60 Vbeta primers and 13 Jbeta primers. Using immunoSEQ multiplex PCR, the repertoire was profiled, and TCRdb retains in-frame clones only, with some absent. The table has approximately 150,000 clones, over 75% seen once. Source material: PBMCs. These receptor sequences come from a man aged 35-49 years in good health and CMV-seronegative.

The chain is built from TRBV14 and TRBJ1-1; no clear D. CDR3 length: 16 amino acids. V was clipped by 1 base and J by 4 bases, with 16 bases between them. CDR1 is SGHDN and CDR2 is FVKESK in the germline V gene. CDR3 DNA sequence: TGTGCCAGCAGCCAAGTCCCGACTATCGTCGTCACTGAAGCTTTCTTT. As protein: CASSQVPTIVVTEAFF.

The CDR3 bases are TGTGCCAGCAGCGAGCCCGGGGGGGCGGTGGGAAACACCATATATTTT. Residues: CASSEPGGAVGNTIYF. The chain carries TRBV9 and TRBJ1-3; a weak D match, TRBD1 (6 bases). Germline V gene lookup returns CDR1 SGDLS and CDR2 YYNGEE. V was trimmed by 3 bases and J by 4 bases, leaving 17 bases between them. The CDR3 sequence is 16 residues long.

This clone was found a few times. This sequence joins TRBV5-5 and TRBJ1-3, with D unresolved. V lost 1 base, J lost 3 bases, and 8 bases lay in between. This CDR3 contains 14 residues. Germline V gene data show CDR1 as SGHKS and CDR2 as YYEKEE (reference sequence). Here the CDR3 reads CASSLSGNGNTIYF. The CDR3 coding sequence is TGTGCCAGCAGCTTGTCGGGGAATGGAAACACCATATATTTT.

CDR3: CAWTHRSPLMNTEAFF. DNA for the CDR3: TGTGCCTGGACCCACAGGTCGCCTCTTATGAACACTGAAGCTTTCTTT. V is TRBV30 and J is TRBJ1-1; a possible D gene is TRBD1 (5 bases). Germline loops: CDR1 GTSNPN, CDR2 SVGIG (reference sequence). Trimming removed 4 bases at V and 0 bases at J, with 18 bases between. CDR3 length equals 16 residues.

V gene TRBV7-2 combines with J gene TRBJ2-3; D might be TRBD2 (5 bases). V dropped 3 bases and J dropped 1 base, with 8 bases sitting between them. This CDR3 comprises 14 residues. Looked up from germline, CDR1 is SGHTA and CDR2 is FQGNSA. CDR3 bases: TGTGCCAGCAGCTTCCGGACTCGCACAGATACGCAGTATTTT. It is translated as CASSFRTRTDTQYF.

The genes are TRBV18 and TRBJ1-5; weak D call: TRBD1 (5 bases). The CDR3 contains 13 residues. V dropped 2 bases and J dropped 7 bases, with 9 bases sitting between them. Germline CDR1 is KGHSH and CDR2 is LQKENI. The CDR3 here is CASSPTRGQPQHF. CDR3 coding DNA: TGTGCCAGCTCACCAACCCGGGGGCAGCCCCAGCATTTT.

The J gene is TRBJ2-1, the V gene TRBV6-4; 9 nucleotides line up with TRBD1. V lost 10 bases to trimming and J lost 4 bases; unmatched junction nucleotides: 8. Germline V gene data show CDR1 as MRHNA and CDR2 as SNTAGT. The CDR3 sequence is 14 residues long. The CDR3 DNA reads as TGTGCCAAGCCACAGGGGGCTAAATACAATGAGCAGTTCTTC. This gives the protein CAKPQGAKYNEQFF.

The rearrangement uses TRBV5-6 and TRBJ1-5; possibly TRBD1 for D (5 bases). The CDR3 spans 16 residues. Germline CDR1 and CDR2: SGHDT and YYEEEE. The V gene lost 1 base and the J gene lost 5 bases, with 16 bases spanning the gap. CDR3 amino acids: CASSLKSAGPDQPQHF. In DNA form, the CDR3 reads TGTGCCAGCAGCTTGAAGTCCGCAGGGCCGGATCAGCCCCAGCATTTT.

The V call is TRBV5-6, the J call TRBJ2-1; TRBD2 matches 8 bases. The CDR3 sequence is 15 residues long. V was pared by 0 bases and J by 4 bases, with 3 bases of the junction left unmatched. CDR1 and CDR2 (germline): SGHDT, YYEEEE. The CDR3 reads CASSLGGGQYNEQFF. The CDR3 DNA follows: TGTGCCAGCAGCTTGGGCGGGGGGCAATACAATGAGCAGTTCTTC.

This clone has at least ten counts. The rearrangement joins TRBV4-1 to TRBJ2-5; tentative D call: TRBD1 (6 bases). V lost 4 bases to trimming and J lost 5 bases, with 14 bases between them. There are 14 residues in the CDR3. CDR1 and CDR2 from the germline V gene are MGHRA and YSYEKL. The CDR3 reads CASSLLTGGETQYF. CDR3 DNA sequence: TGCGCCAGCAGCCTGCTGACAGGCGGGGAGACCCAGTACTTC.

This clone was counted many times. The CDR3 sequence is CATSSETEASEQYF. The CDR3 DNA follows: TGTGCCACCAGCAGCGAGACAGAGGCTTCCGAGCAGTACTTC. The chain carries TRBV15 and TRBJ2-7, with D possibly being TRBD1 (5 bases). V lost 3 bases and J lost 6, with 15 bases in between. The germline gives CDR1 LNHNV, CDR2 YYDKDF (reference sequence). The CDR3 is made up of 14 amino acids.

The gene calls are TRBV11-3 and TRBJ1-2; D perhaps matches TRBD1 (6 bases). This CDR3 region has 15 residues. The germline V gene has CDR1 SGHNT and CDR2 YENEEA. V lost 2 bases, J lost 5 bases, and 15 bases lay in between. The CDR3 sequence: CASSLSLGQKYGYTF. The CDR3 DNA is TGTGCCAGCAGCTTATCGCTAGGACAGAAATATGGCTACACCTTC.

The gene calls are TRBV30 and TRBJ2-5; D unresolved. Germline loops: CDR1 GTSNPN, CDR2 SVGIG (reference sequence). The CDR3 loop spans 11 amino acids. V was shortened by 5 bases and J by 0 bases, with 4 bases between the two germline ends. The CDR3 DNA sequence: TGTGCCTGGGCGTACCAAGAGACCCAGTACTTC. Its protein product is CAWAYQETQYF.

This clone has a handful of counts. The chain couples TRBV5-1 to TRBJ2-5, with TRBD2 identical over 10 bases. Germline V lookup: CDR1 SGHRS, CDR2 YFSETQ. With 3 bases clipped from V and 5 bases from J, the junction kept 10 bases outside the gene matches. The CDR3 consists of 16 residues. DNA of the CDR3: TGCGCCAGCAGCTCGGTACTAGCGGGGCCACGGGAGACCCAGTACTTC. The encoded protein is CASSSVLAGPRETQYF.

For the CDR3, the DNA is TGTGCCACCTTTAAGAGCTCTGGAAACACCATATATTTT. Translated: CATFKSSGNTIYF. The rearrangement joins TRBV19 to TRBJ1-3; D not certain. Trimming pared 10 bases from V and 0 bases from J, leaving 10 bases between. Germline V gene data show CDR1 as LNHDA and CDR2 as SQIVND (reference sequence). The CDR3 runs to 13 residues.

The chain couples TRBV29-1 to TRBJ2-2; TRBD1 aligns across 8 bases. This CDR3 comprises 15 residues. Germline V gene data show CDR1 as SQVTM and CDR2 as ANQGSEA. The V gene end was trimmed by 5 bases and the J gene end by 1 base; junction bases not matched to a gene: 6. The chain's CDR3 is CSVRPGTGNTGELFF. DNA of the CDR3: TGCAGCGTTCGACCTGGGACAGGGAACACCGGGGAGCTGTTTTTT.

This clone was detected once. Relative to the germline gene, one junction end is altered; a read error may explain this. The chain uses TRBV4-2 and TRBJ1-5; the D is unclear. The CDR3 runs to 13 residues. Germline V CDR1 and CDR2: LGHNA, YNFKEQ. The CDR3 DNA reads as TGTGCCAGCAGCACCTCACAGAATCAGCTCCAGCATTTT. Translated, it gives CASSTSQNQLQHF.

J is TRBJ1-5 and V is TRBV5-1, with a possible D match to TRBD1 (6 bases). The ends were cut back, 0 bases at V and 4 bases at J, with 11 bases in the middle. This CDR3 has 15 amino acids. Germline loops: CDR1 SGHRS, CDR2 YFSETQ. CDR3 bases: TGCGCCAGCAGCTTGGGTCAGGGGCGGAATCAGCCCCAGCATTTT. Protein product: CASSLGQGRNQPQHF.

The chain carries TRBV7-3 and TRBJ1-1; 7 bases align to TRBD1. The germline CDR1 and CDR2 sequences are SGHTA and FQGTGA. The CDR3 loop spans 12 amino acids. J gave up 5 bases and V 5 bases, and 2 bases lay outside the gene matches. CDR3 bases: TGTGCCAGCAGCCCAGGGGGAACTGAAGCTTTCTTT. Amino acid sequence: CASSPGGTEAFF.

The rearrangement links TRBV9 to TRBJ1-1, with a tentative D call TRBD1 (5 bases). CDR1 and CDR2 from the germline V gene are SGDLS and YYNGEE. Trimming shortened V by 3 bases and J by 4 bases, and 13 bases separated the two germline ends. The CDR3 is made up of 14 amino acids. The CDR3 region has the DNA TGTGCCAGCAGCGGGGGCAGGATCGGCACTGAAGCTTTCTTT. Translated, it gives CASSGGRIGTEAFF. The full variable domain, with the rest looked up from reference TRBV9 and TRBJ1-1, is DSGVTQTPKHLITATGQRVTLRCSPRSGDLSVYWYQQSLDQGLQFLIQYYNGEERAKGNILERFSAQQFPDLHSELNLSSLELGDSALYFCASSGGRIGTEAFFGQGTRLTVV.

The gene calls are TRBV7-6 and TRBJ2-1; possibly TRBD1 for D (7 bases). Deletions cut 3 bases from V and 4 bases from J, with 10 bases between. From germline, CDR1 is SGHVS and CDR2 FNYEAQ. The CDR3 has 14 amino acids. This CDR3 is CASSFQGGYNEQFF. The CDR3 DNA is TGTGCCAGCAGCTTTCAGGGGGGATACAATGAGCAGTTCTTC.